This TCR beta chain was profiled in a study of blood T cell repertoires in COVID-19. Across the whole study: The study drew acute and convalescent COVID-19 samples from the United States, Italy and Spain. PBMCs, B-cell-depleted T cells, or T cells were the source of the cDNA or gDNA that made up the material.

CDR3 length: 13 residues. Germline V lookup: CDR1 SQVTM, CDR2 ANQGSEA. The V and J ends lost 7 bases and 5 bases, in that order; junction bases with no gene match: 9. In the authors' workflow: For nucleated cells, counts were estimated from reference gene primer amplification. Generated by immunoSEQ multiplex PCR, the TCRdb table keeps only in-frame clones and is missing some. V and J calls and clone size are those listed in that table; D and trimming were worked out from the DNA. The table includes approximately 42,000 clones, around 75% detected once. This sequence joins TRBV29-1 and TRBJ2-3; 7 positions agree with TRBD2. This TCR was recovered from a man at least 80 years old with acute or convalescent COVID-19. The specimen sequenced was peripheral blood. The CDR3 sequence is CSARGIAGDTQYF. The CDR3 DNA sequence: TGCAGCGCCCGTGGGATAGCGGGAGATACGCAGTATTTT.